Following are 10 T cell receptor beta chains from one sample sequenced in a study of cytomegalovirus exposure and HLA in healthy donors. The PCR contained 60 Vbeta and 13 Jbeta primers. The protocol was immunoSEQ multiplex PCR, while the TCRdb copy is restricted to in-frame clones and leaves out a portion. This listing includes 100,000 to 150,000 clones. The source material was PBMCs. Source of these receptors: a man younger than 35 in good health and CMV-seronegative.

This chain joins TRBV29-1 and TRBJ1-3; D not resolved. This CDR3 contains 13 residues. CDR1 SQVTM and CDR2 ANQGSEA come from the germline V gene. Trimming left V 5 bases short and J 0 bases short, with 8 bases between. CDR3 in DNA: TGCAGCGTTAAGCAGGACTCTGGAAACACCATATATTTT. Translating gives CSVKQDSGNTIYF.

This chain uses TRBV6-1 with TRBJ1-4; 8 bases match TRBD1. This CDR3 has 14 amino acids. CDR1 is MNHNS and CDR2 is SASEGT in the germline V gene. With V trimmed by 9 bases and J by 4 bases, 7 bases remained unmatched. CDR3 coding DNA: TGTGCCAGTATAGGACAGGGCGATAATGAAAAACTGTTTTTT. This gives the protein CASIGQGDNEKLFF.

The CDR3 DNA reads as TGTGCCAGCAGCCCGGTAACCGGGGAGCTGTTTTTT. Its protein is CASSPVTGELFF. The chain recombines TRBV7-9 with TRBJ2-2, with no clear D. CDR1 SEHNR and CDR2 FQNEAQ come from the germline V gene (reference sequence). CDR3 length: 12 residues. V was trimmed by 5 bases and J by 5 bases, leaving 6 bases between them.

The chain carries TRBV9 and TRBJ2-1; a possible D gene is TRBD2 (5 bases). V was clipped by 2 bases and J by 7 bases, with 10 bases between them. This CDR3 comprises 13 residues. Germline V gives CDR1 SGDLS, CDR2 YYNGEE. The CDR3 DNA is TGTGCCAGCAGCGTTCGCGGGCGGAATGAGCAGTTCTTC. Amino acids: CASSVRGRNEQFF.

This chain connects TRBV7-2 to TRBJ2-5; no firm D call. CDR1 is SGHTA, CDR2 FQGNSA, per germline. Trimming pared 4 bases from V and 9 bases from J, leaving 9 bases between. The CDR3 has 11 residues. The chain's CDR3 is CASSSPAAQYF. DNA of the CDR3: TGTGCCAGCAGCTCCCCCGCGGCCCAGTACTTC.

Of note for this clone: Distinct nucleotide sequences in the sample also encode this CDR3. V gene TRBV25-1 combines with J gene TRBJ2-7; TRBD2 might be the D (5 bases). CDR1 and CDR2 (germline): MGHDK, SYGVNS. This CDR3 is 14 amino acids long. The V end lost 3 bases, the J end lost 0 bases, and 9 bases lay between the germline ends. The chain's CDR3 is CASSDVGSSYEQYF. The CDR3 region has the DNA TGTGCCAGCAGTGATGTGGGGAGCTCCTACGAGCAGTACTTC.

The chain recombines TRBV29-1 with TRBJ1-2, with TRBD1 matching 7 bases. Germline V gene lookup returns CDR1 SQVTM and CDR2 ANQGSEA. CDR3 size: 14 residues. V lost 4 bases, J lost 1 base, and 6 bases stayed unmatched. CDR3 amino acids: CSVVADRYNYGYTF. CDR3 bases: TGCAGCGTTGTGGCGGACAGGTATAACTATGGCTACACCTTC.

The CDR3 DNA sequence: TGTGCCAGCAGTTTTAAACGGGGGTTAGTCGGCTACACCTTC. It specifies CASSFKRGLVGYTF. This rearrangement joins TRBV5-6 to TRBJ1-2, with D possibly being TRBD1 (5 bases). Trimming left V 5 bases short and J 8 bases short, with 19 bases between. This CDR3 is 14 amino acids long. From germline, CDR1 is SGHDT and CDR2 YYEEEE.

The rearrangement uses TRBV5-4 and TRBJ2-5; 8 bases match TRBD1. Germline values: CDR1 SGHNT, CDR2 YYREEE (reference sequence). CDR3 length equals 16 residues. With 4 bases clipped from V and 7 bases from J, the junction kept 15 bases outside the gene matches. The CDR3, as DNA: TGTGCCAGCAGCCTCACAGGCAGGGGGCGGACGTCGACCCAGTACTTC. Its translation is CASSLTGRGRTSTQYF.

The rearrangement uses TRBV5-7 and TRBJ2-3, with D tentatively TRBD1 (5 bases). TRBV5-7 is flagged as an ORF with uncertain function. V was shortened by 5 bases and J by 4 bases, with 11 bases between the two germline ends. The CDR3 is made up of 13 amino acids. The CDR3 region has the DNA TGTGCCAGCAGACGCTCAGGGTCAGATACGCAGTATTTT. Amino acids: CASRRSGSDTQYF.